What follows are 29 T cell receptor beta chains derived from one specimen sequenced in a study of cytomegalovirus exposure and HLA in healthy donors. The PCR had 60 Vbeta and 13 Jbeta primers. Here immunoSEQ multiplex PCR was the method, and the copy in TCRdb shows in-frame clones only, minus some. The table shows 100,000 to 150,000 clones, with 73% occurring only once. Sequenced sample: PBMCs. The receptors shown here come from a woman in her forties in good health and CMV-seronegative.

The chain has TRBV2 and TRBJ2-1, with TRBD1 matching over 7 bases. CDR1 and CDR2 (germline): SNHLY, FYNNEI. Germline trimming cut 8 bases from V and 0 bases from J; bases unmatched to any gene: 1. This CDR3 region has 13 residues. The CDR3 region has the DNA TGTGCCAGCCAGGGGGACTCCTACAATGAGCAGTTCTTC. It encodes CASQGDSYNEQFF.

The chain employs TRBV5-1 and TRBJ2-2; 9 bases fit TRBD2. Germline CDR1 and CDR2: SGHRS and YFSETQ. V lost 3 bases, J lost 5 bases, and 8 bases stayed unmatched. This CDR3 spans 16 amino acids. The CDR3 DNA is TGCGCCAGCAGCTCCCAAGCGGGGGGAGTTACCGGGGAGCTGTTTTTT. Translation gives CASSSQAGGVTGELFF.

The chain uses TRBV27 and TRBJ2-3, with D possibly TRBD2 on 6 matching bases. V lost 2 bases, J lost 1 base, and 25 bases lay in between. The CDR3 runs to 20 residues. In germline, CDR1 is MNHEY, CDR2 SMNVEV (reference sequence). The CDR3 loop is CASSLRLASRSYTRTDTQYF. The DNA of the CDR3 is TGTGCCAGCAGTTTACGGCTAGCGAGTAGGTCTTATACTCGCACAGATACGCAGTATTTT.

The chain recombines TRBV4-2 with TRBJ1-4; maybe TRBD1 (6 bases). Germline V lookup: CDR1 LGHNA, CDR2 YNFKEQ. The CDR3 is made up of 15 amino acids. V was shortened by 5 bases and J by 8 bases, with 18 bases between the two germline ends. The CDR3 coding sequence is TGTGCCAGCAGCGGGGGACAAGGGCGAGGAGAAAAACTGTTTTTT. The encoded protein is CASSGGQGRGEKLFF.

This chain links TRBV19 with TRBJ2-1; D is undetermined. The length of the CDR3 is 13 residues. Between the trimmed V and J ends, which lost 0 bases and 9 bases, there was a span of 9 bases. Germline lookup yields CDR1 LNHDA and CDR2 SQIVND (reference sequence). The CDR3 bases are TGTGCCAGTAGTATAGATTTTAAGCGTGAGCAGTTCTTC. This translates into CASSIDFKREQFF. The entire variable domain, with the rest obtained from reference TRBV19 and TRBJ2-1, is as follows: DGGITQSPKYLFRKEGQNVTLSCEQNLNHDAMYWYRQDPGQGLRLIYYSQIVNDFQKGDIAEGYSVSREKKESFPLTVTSAQKNPTAFYLCASSIDFKREQFFGPGTRLTVL.

The V call is TRBV28, the J call TRBJ1-1, with D uncertain. The CDR3 is 12 residues long. V was shortened by 9 bases and J by 5 bases, with 13 bases between the two germline ends. The germline V gene encodes CDR1 MDHEN and CDR2 SYDVKM. CDR3 loop: CARINPQTEAFF. DNA of the CDR3: TGTGCCAGGATAAACCCGCAGACTGAAGCTTTCTTT.

This clone has just a few counts. The chain is built from TRBV25-1 and TRBJ2-3; 8 bases line up with TRBD1. The V gene's germline CDR1 is MGHDK and CDR2 SYGVNS. Trimming at V came to 8 bases and at J to 6 bases, leaving 4 bases not matched to a gene. The CDR3 sequence is 12 residues long. The CDR3 coding sequence is TGTGCCAGCCAGGGGGCCGGGGATACGCAGTATTTT. Amino acids: CASQGAGDTQYF.

This clone was counted between two and nine times. The chain has TRBV28 and TRBJ2-7; D is uncertain. This CDR3 spans 11 amino acids. V lost 5 bases and J lost 2, with 4 bases in between. The germline CDR1 and CDR2 sequences are MDHEN and SYDVKM. CDR3 bases: TGTGCCAGCAGTCCCGCCTACGAGCAGTACTTC. It codes for CASSPAYEQYF.

This clone was recorded a few times. This sequence joins TRBV7-9 and TRBJ2-3; 8 bases align to TRBD2. The CDR3 contains 17 residues. The ends lost 4 bases at V and 4 bases at J; junction bases unmatched: 13. In germline, CDR1 is SEHNR, CDR2 FQNEAQ (reference sequence). CDR3 DNA: TGTGCCAGCAGCTCCCGCCGGTGGGGCGGGAGGTCAGATACGCAGTATTTT. Its translation is CASSSRRWGGRSDTQYF.

The chain is built from TRBV18 and TRBJ1-4, with 8 bases matching TRBD1. V was clipped by 3 bases and J by 8 bases; unmatched bases: 5. Per the germline V gene, CDR1 is KGHSH and CDR2 is LQKENI. CDR3 length equals 14 residues. The CDR3 bases are TGTGCCAGCTCACCCAGGACAGGGAGGGAAAAACTGTTTTTT. This sequence encodes CASSPRTGREKLFF.

The CDR3 nucleotides read TGTGCCACCCCTTCGGACGAGCAGTACTTC. It codes for CATPSDEQYF. The rearrangement uses TRBV25-1 and TRBJ2-7; no definite D call. Germline values: CDR1 MGHDK, CDR2 SYGVNS. Trimming removed 10 bases from V and 5 bases from J, with 9 bases in between. CDR3 length: 10 amino acids.

In the case of this clone: One junction end disagrees with the germline gene, perhaps due to a read error. The chain recombines TRBV2 with TRBJ2-2; TRBD2 is a possible D gene (5 bases). The CDR3 has 13 residues. Germline V gives CDR1 SNHLY, CDR2 FYNNEI. The chain's CDR3 is CACGDGSHRGAVF. The CDR3 DNA reads as TGTGCCTGTGGCGATGGGTCCCACCGGGGAGCTGTTTTT.

This clone was observed a handful of times. The V gene is TRBV4-2, the J gene TRBJ2-1; D call uncertain. The CDR3 runs to 11 residues. V lost 1 base and J lost 7, with 2 bases in between. CDR1 and CDR2 from the germline V gene are LGHNA and YNFKEQ. CDR3 amino acids: CASSQANEQFF. The CDR3 DNA follows: TGTGCCAGCAGCCAAGCTAATGAGCAGTTCTTC.

The J gene is TRBJ2-1, the V gene TRBV14, with 7 bases lining up with TRBD1. The junction had 10 bases not matched to a gene; V was cut back by 4 bases and J by 4 bases. The CDR3 contains 16 residues. Germline loops: CDR1 SGHDN, CDR2 FVKESK. The CDR3 bases are TGTGCCAGCAGCCCTTTTGCCGGGACAGCATACAATGAGCAGTTCTTC. Amino acids: CASSPFAGTAYNEQFF. Complete variable domain (other parts from reference TRBV14 and TRBJ2-1): EAGVTQFPSHSVIEKGQTVTLRCDPISGHDNLYWYRRVMGKEIKFLLHFVKESKQDESGMPNNRFLAERTGGTYSTLKVQPAELEDSGVYFCASSPFAGTAYNEQFFGPGTRLTVL.

This chain links TRBV4-2 with TRBJ1-4; no definite D call. CDR3 length equals 17 residues. V lost 0 bases to trimming and J lost 0 bases, with 11 bases between them. Germline CDR1 and CDR2: LGHNA and YNFKEQ. The CDR3 DNA sequence: TGTGCCAGCAGCCAAGACAGGCCCTCTGCAACTAATGAAAAACTGTTTTTT. It encodes CASSQDRPSATNEKLFF.

The chain links TRBV4-1 to TRBJ2-5; 13 bases line up with TRBD2. There are 18 residues in the CDR3. Germline V CDR1 and CDR2: MGHRA, YSYEKL. With V trimmed by 6 bases and J by 2 bases, 12 bases remained unmatched. This chain's CDR3 is CASSRQRLAGGRQETQYF. The CDR3 coding sequence is TGCGCCAGCAGTCGTCAACGACTAGCGGGGGGACGTCAAGAGACCCAGTACTTC.

The CDR3 protein is CASSQTGATNEKLFF. DNA of the CDR3: TGCGCCAGCAGCCAAACAGGGGCAACTAATGAAAAACTGTTTTTT. The chain couples TRBV5-1 to TRBJ1-4; 7 bases match TRBD1. The CDR3 consists of 15 residues. V was clipped by 4 bases and J by 0 bases; unmatched bases: 3. The V gene's germline CDR1 is SGHRS and CDR2 YFSETQ.

V and J are TRBV2 and TRBJ1-2; 10 nucleotides match TRBD1. Losses at the gene ends were 6 bases for V and 7 bases for J; bases not matched to a gene: 8. The CDR3 consists of 14 residues. From germline, CDR1 is SNHLY and CDR2 FYNNEI. CDR3 DNA: TGTGCCAGCAGATCGGACAGGGGGTTTCGTGGCTACACCTTC. Amino acids: CASRSDRGFRGYTF.

The gene calls are TRBV4-3 and TRBJ2-7; 8 nucleotides match TRBD2. With 0 bases clipped from V and 6 bases from J, the junction kept 4 bases outside the gene matches. This CDR3 spans 14 amino acids. CDR1 and CDR2 from the germline V gene are LGHNA and YSLEER. The CDR3: CASSQDSAGGEQYF. Here the CDR3 DNA reads TGCGCCAGCAGCCAAGATAGCGCGGGAGGCGAGCAGTACTTC.

This clone occurred a few times. The chain has TRBV28 and TRBJ2-7; 11 bases agree with TRBD1. The V segment lost 6 bases and the J segment 6 bases; nucleotides outside the gene matches: 7. The CDR3 has 14 residues. The germline CDR1 and CDR2 sequences are MDHEN and SYDVKM. The CDR3 loop is CASRPPGTGGEQYF. CDR3 bases: TGTGCCAGCAGACCACCCGGGACAGGGGGCGAGCAGTACTTC.

There are a few counts of this clone. This sequence joins TRBV18 and TRBJ2-7, with D perhaps TRBD1 (5 bases). The CDR3 runs 14 residues. Deletions cut 2 bases from V and 5 bases from J, with 13 bases between. In germline, CDR1 is KGHSH, CDR2 LQKENI. The CDR3 DNA reads as TGTGCCAGCTCACCAGGGAAGGACATCCACGAGCAGTACTTC. It translates to CASSPGKDIHEQYF.

The chain employs TRBV10-3 and TRBJ2-5; D perhaps matches TRBD1 (5 bases). Between the trimmed V and J ends, which lost 3 bases and 1 base, there was a span of 6 bases. Germline CDR1 ENHRY, CDR2 SYGVKD. There are 13 residues in the CDR3. The CDR3, as DNA: TGTGCCATCAGTGACGACAGCCAAGAGACCCAGTACTTC. Protein: CAISDDSQETQYF.

This chain links TRBV9 with TRBJ2-1, with 8 bases aligning to TRBD2. There are 15 residues in the CDR3. J was trimmed by 3 bases and V by 0 bases; bases with no gene match: 2. Germline lookup yields CDR1 SGDLS and CDR2 YYNGEE. The CDR3 DNA reads as TGTGCCAGCAGCGTAGAGGCGGGAGGCTACAATGAGCAGTTCTTC. Protein product: CASSVEAGGYNEQFF.

The chain links TRBV11-2 to TRBJ2-3; D perhaps matches TRBD2 (5 bases). The CDR3 loop spans 15 amino acids. The V gene lost 5 bases and the J gene lost 6 bases, with 18 bases spanning the gap. CDR1 SGHAT and CDR2 FQNNGV come from the germline V gene. The CDR3 region has the DNA TGTGCCAGCAGCCCACCTCAGATAGAGCGGGATACGCAGTATTTT. Translation: CASSPPQIERDTQYF.

The chain carries TRBV7-2 and TRBJ2-3, with TRBD2 as a possible D gene (6 bases). The germline V gene has CDR1 SGHTA and CDR2 FQGNSA. V shed 5 bases and J shed 0 bases, with 12 bases lying between them. CDR3 length equals 15 residues. Here the CDR3 DNA reads TGTGCCAGCAGCCCGGACTATCTCAGCACAGATACGCAGTATTTT. Translating it yields CASSPDYLSTDTQYF.

The V and J genes are TRBV7-9 and TRBJ2-7, with 7 bases fitting TRBD1. Germline CDR1 is SEHNR and CDR2 is FQNEAQ (reference sequence). The CDR3 runs to 15 residues. V shed 5 bases and J 3 bases; nucleotides not matched to a gene: 10. The DNA for the CDR3 is TGTGCCAGCAGCGGCAGGACAGGCAGCAACTACGAGCAGTACTTC. Amino acids: CASSGRTGSNYEQYF.

CDR3 DNA sequence: TGTGCCAGCAGCTTAGAGTTCGTGGGACTAGCGGGAACGGTCGGGGAGCTGTTTTTT. This translates into CASSLEFVGLAGTVGELFF. J is TRBJ2-2 and V is TRBV7-2; 13 bases fit TRBD2. The length of the CDR3 is 19 residues. CDR1 SGHTA and CDR2 FQGNSA come from the germline V gene. Unmatched junction bases numbered 12, after V lost 1 base and J lost 7 bases.

This clone was seen a single time. This chain links TRBV6-5 with TRBJ2-7, with D maybe TRBD1 (6 bases). Germline lookup yields CDR1 MNHEY and CDR2 SVGAGI. Deletions cut 2 bases from V and 3 bases from J, with 11 bases between. The CDR3 contains 14 residues. The CDR3 loop reads CASSYAGADYEQYF. As DNA, the CDR3 is TGTGCCAGCAGTTACGCAGGGGCAGACTACGAGCAGTACTTC.

This sequence joins TRBV13 and TRBJ2-5; 7 nucleotides match TRBD2. The CDR3 contains 16 residues. Germline CDR1 PRHDT, CDR2 FYEKMQ (reference sequence). With 2 bases clipped from V and 4 bases from J, the junction kept 10 bases outside the gene matches. This CDR3 reads CASSLSIRASGETQYF. Here the CDR3 DNA reads TGTGCCAGCAGCTTAAGCATCCGGGCTAGCGGAGAGACCCAGTACTTC.